Sequencing of this TCR beta chain was carried out in a study of shared clonotypes between healthy human individuals. The study, taken as a whole, reports: A reduction in generation probabilities was seen for non-shared clonotypes relative to those shared by all four donors. Sorted-subset samples were not fully sequenced, rarefaction indicated. The researchers took only blood, and tissue repertoires probably look different.

Deep was the level used in running the assay. Assay: immunoSEQ multiplex PCR; the TCRdb copy retains only in-frame clones and omits some. This sample has around 1,900,000 clones; around 93% occur once, and the top ten carry about 1.7%. Naive CD8 cells were CD45RO-negative, positively selected for CCR7, excluding terminally differentiated effector memory CD45RA+ cells. From germline, CDR1 is MDHEN and CDR2 SYDVKM. The CDR3 is 14 residues long. V shed 2 bases and J 5 bases; nucleotides not matched to a gene: 2. Note on this clone: Its antigen is undetermined. Within the sample, other DNA sequences also encode this same CDR3.

Sample: naive CD8+ T cells from PBMCs. The clonotype was recovered from a man younger than 30 in good health. Some clones in this sample may be carry-over from other donors' samples. V usage is TRBV28 and J usage is TRBJ1-5, with 8 nucleotides matching TRBD1. This CDR3 reads CASSLRQGHQPQHF. The CDR3 DNA follows: TGTGCCAGCAGTTTAAGACAGGGGCATCAGCCCCAGCATTTT.